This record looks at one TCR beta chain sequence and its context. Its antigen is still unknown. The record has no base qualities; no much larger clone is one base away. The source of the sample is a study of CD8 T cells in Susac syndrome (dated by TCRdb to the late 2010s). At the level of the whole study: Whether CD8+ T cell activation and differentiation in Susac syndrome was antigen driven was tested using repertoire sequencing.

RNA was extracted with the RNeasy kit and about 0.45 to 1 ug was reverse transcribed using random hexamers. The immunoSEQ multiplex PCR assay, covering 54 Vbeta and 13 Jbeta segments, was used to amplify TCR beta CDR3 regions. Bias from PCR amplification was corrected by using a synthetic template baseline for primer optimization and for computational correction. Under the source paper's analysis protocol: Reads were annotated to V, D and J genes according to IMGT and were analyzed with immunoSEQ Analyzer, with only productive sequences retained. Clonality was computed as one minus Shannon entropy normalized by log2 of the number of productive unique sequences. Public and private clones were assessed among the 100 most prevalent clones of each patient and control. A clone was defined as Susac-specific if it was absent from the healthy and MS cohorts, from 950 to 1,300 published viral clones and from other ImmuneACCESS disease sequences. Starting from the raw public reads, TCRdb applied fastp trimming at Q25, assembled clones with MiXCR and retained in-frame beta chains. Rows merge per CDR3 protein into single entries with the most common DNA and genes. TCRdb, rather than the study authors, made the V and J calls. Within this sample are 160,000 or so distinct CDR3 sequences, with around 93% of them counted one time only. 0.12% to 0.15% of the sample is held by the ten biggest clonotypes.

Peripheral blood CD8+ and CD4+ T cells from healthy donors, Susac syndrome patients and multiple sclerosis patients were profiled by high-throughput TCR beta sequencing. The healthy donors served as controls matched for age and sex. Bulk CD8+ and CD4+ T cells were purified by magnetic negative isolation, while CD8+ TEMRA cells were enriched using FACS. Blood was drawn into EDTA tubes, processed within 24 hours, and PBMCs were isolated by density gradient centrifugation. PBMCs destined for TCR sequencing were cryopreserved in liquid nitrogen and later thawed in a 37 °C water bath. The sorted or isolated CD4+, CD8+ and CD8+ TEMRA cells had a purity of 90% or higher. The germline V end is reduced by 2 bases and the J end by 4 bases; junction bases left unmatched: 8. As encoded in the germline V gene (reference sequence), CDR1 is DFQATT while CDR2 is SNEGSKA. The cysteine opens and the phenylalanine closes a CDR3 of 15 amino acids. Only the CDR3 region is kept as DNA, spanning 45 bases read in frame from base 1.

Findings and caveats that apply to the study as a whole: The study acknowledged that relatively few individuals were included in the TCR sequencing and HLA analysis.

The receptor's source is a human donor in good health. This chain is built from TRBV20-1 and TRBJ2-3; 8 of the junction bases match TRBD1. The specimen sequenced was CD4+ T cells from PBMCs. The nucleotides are TGCAGTGCTAGACACGACAGGGGTACGGCAGATACGCAGTATTTT. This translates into CSARHDRGTADTQYF.